This T cell receptor beta chain was captured by sequencing in a study of post-analysis software for immune sequencing data. On the study more broadly: Relapsing-remitting, secondary progressive and progressive-relapsing forms made up the multiple sclerosis disease courses. Points from the study as a whole: With TRBV5-6, TRBV5-1 and TRBV20-1 included, 4 to 6 TRBV segments were more frequent in patients than in controls. Samples sharing a preparation batch grouped tightly together when assessed by F measure. Versus controls, multiple sclerosis patients showed significantly lower diversity (normalized Chao1).

Comments on this clonotype: Its antigen is as yet unknown.

Tagging with unique molecular identifiers was a feature of the TCR beta cDNA libraries. Using its own MiXCR run on the PCR reads, TCRdb lists one record per CDR3 protein. Found here are about 620,000 distinct CDR3 sequences, around 40% of them singletons; the top ten hold roughly 1.7%. The CDR3 loop spans 16 amino acids. The V end lost 4 bases, the J end lost 2 bases, and 18 bases lay between the germline ends. Germline V gives CDR1 WSHSY, CDR2 SAAADI. The source of this sequence is a girl aged 5-17 years with multiple sclerosis. Material: blood. This sequence joins TRBV10-2 and TRBJ2-7; D gene ambiguous. CDR3 nucleotides: TGCGCCAGCAGTGGGGCAGGCCTGCCAAGAACCTACGAGCAGTACTTC. This gives the protein CASSGAGLPRTYEQYF.